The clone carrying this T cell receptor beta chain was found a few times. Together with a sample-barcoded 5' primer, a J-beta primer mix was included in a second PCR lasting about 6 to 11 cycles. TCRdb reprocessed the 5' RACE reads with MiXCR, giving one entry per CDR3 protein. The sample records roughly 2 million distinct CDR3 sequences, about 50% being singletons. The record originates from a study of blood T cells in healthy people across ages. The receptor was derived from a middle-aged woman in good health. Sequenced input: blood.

Here the CDR3 DNA reads TGTGCCAGCAGCCAACTGACTAGTTCGGCGCAGTATTTT. Translating it yields CASSQLTSSAQYF. The genes are TRBV7-2 and TRBJ2-3; tentatively, D is TRBD2 (6 bases). The V gene lost 5 bases and the J gene lost 10 bases, with 16 bases spanning the gap. This CDR3 contains 13 residues. Germline V gene data show CDR1 as SGHTA and CDR2 as FQGNSA.